This is a list of T cell receptor beta chains from one sample in a study of T cells after yellow fever vaccination. A single record per CDR3 protein comes from TCRdb applying MiXCR to the 5' RACE reads. Of 500,000 to 650,000 distinct CDR3 sequences in the sample, around 17% were seen once. This specimen consisted of PBMCs, obtained 5 days after the first yellow fever vaccination. The receptors were sampled from a man aged 18 to 30 who received the YFV17D yellow fever vaccine. The CDR3 runs from the conserved cysteine through the conserved F or W. The order of the fields is V gene, J gene, clone size, D gene, CDR3 DNA, CDR3 protein. D genes are given only for firm matches. Clone size, where shown, is once, few, many, or a class for clones that have expanded.

>TRBV6-2/TRBV6-3|TRBJ1-6|-|-
TGTGCCAGCAGGTCGACCTATAATTCACCCCTCCACTTT
CASRSTYNSPLHF
>TRBV18|TRBJ2-1|-|TRBD1
TGTGCCAGCTCATACAGGGGGGCCTACAATGAGCAGTTCTTC
CASSYRGAYNEQFF
>TRBV28|TRBJ1-2|-|TRBD1
TGTGCCAGCAATGGCAGGACAGGAGTTGGCTACACCTTC
CASNGRTGVGYTF
>TRBV7-3|TRBJ2-7|-|TRBD2
TGTGCCAGCAGCCCGGGGGGGGCCGTCGACGAGCAGTACTTC
CASSPGGAVDEQYF
>TRBV4-1|TRBJ2-7|-|-
TGCGCCAGCAGCCAAAATTCACTTAAGGCAGGGGGGGCCTACGAGCAGTACTTC
CASSQNSLKAGGAYEQYF
>TRBV12-3/TRBV12-4|TRBJ2-5|-|TRBD2
TGTGCCAGCAGCTCTAGCGGGGGGGCCGCGGAGACCCAGTACTTC
CASSSSGGAAETQYF
>TRBV11-2|TRBJ2-5|few|-
TGTGCCAGCAGCTTAGCGGGAAACCGGCAAGAGACCCAGTACTTC
CASSLAGNRQETQYF
>TRBV5-1|TRBJ1-1|-|-
TGCGCCAGCACCGATGACTGGACGAACACTGAAGCTTTCTTT
CASTDDWTNTEAFF
>TRBV4-1|TRBJ2-1|few|TRBD2
TGCGCCAGCAGCCAAGATCCCCTAGCGGGGGGTCGGACCTCTGAGCAGTTCTTC
CASSQDPLAGGRTSEQFF
>TRBV12-3/TRBV12-4|TRBJ2-5|-|-
TGTGCCAGCAGTTTTTATCCGGGGGCGGGAGAGACCCAGTACTTC
CASSFYPGAGETQYF
>TRBV7-2|TRBJ1-3|few|TRBD1
TGTGCCAGCAGCTTAGTTGGGACAGGGTTCTCTGGAAACACCATATATTTT
CASSLVGTGFSGNTIYF
>TRBV7-2|TRBJ2-7|many|-
TGTGCCAGCAGTTACGTGGGCGACTCCTACGAGCAGTACTTC
CASSYVGDSYEQYF
>TRBV20-1|TRBJ2-5|few|TRBD1
TGCAGTGCTAGACCGTCCCGGGACAGACAAGAGACCCAGTACTTC
CSARPSRDRQETQYF
>TRBV20-1|TRBJ1-5|-|-
TGCAGTGCCATATCAGGGGATCAGCCCCAGCATTTT
CSAISGDQPQHF
>TRBV7-9|TRBJ2-1|-|-
TGTGCCAGCAGCTTCGGACTGCCTAATGAGCAGTTCTTC
CASSFGLPNEQFF
>TRBV23-1|TRBJ1-5|-|-
TGCGCCAGCAGTCAATTAAAAATCCCCCGGCCAGATACCCTTCTTAATCAGCCCCAGCATTTT
CASSQLKIPRPDTLLNQPQHF
>TRBV4-3|TRBJ1-2|-|-
TGCGCCAGCAGCCAAGATTGGACCGATCCTACAGTCTCCGGGGACTATGGCTACACCTTC
CASSQDWTDPTVSGDYGYTF
>TRBV12-3/TRBV12-4|TRBJ1-4|few|TRBD1
TGTGCCAGCAGTAGCCCGGGACAGAAGGGTAAAAAACTGTTTTTT
CASSSPGQKGKKLFF
>TRBV10-3|TRBJ2-1|-|-
TGTGCCACCGGGGGGCGGGGGATCAATGAGCAGTTCTTC
CATGGRGINEQFF
>TRBV7-3|TRBJ1-1|many|TRBD1
TGTGCCAGCAGCCCGGCCGGACAGGGAAGGTCAGGAGCTTTCTTT
CASSPAGQGRSGAFF
>TRBV12-3/TRBV12-4|TRBJ1-6|few|TRBD1
TGTGCCAGCAGAACACAGGGGGCTCCTTCACCCCTCCACTTT
CASRTQGAPSPLHF
>TRBV29-1|TRBJ2-5|few|TRBD1
TGCAGCGTTGGCAGGGGGCTGGAGACCCAGTACTTC
CSVGRGLETQYF
>TRBV9|TRBJ1-1|few|TRBD1
TGTGCCAGCAGGGTCTCGGGGACAGTGGACACTGAAGCTTTCTTT
CASRVSGTVDTEAFF
>TRBV4-1|TRBJ2-7|many|-
TGCGCCAGCAGCCAAGAATTAAGGGCCAAACGGAGGGAGCAGTACTTC
CASSQELRAKRREQYF
>TRBV20-1|TRBJ2-3|few|-
TGCAGTGCTAGACCCCAGGCAGATACGCAGTATTTT
CSARPQADTQYF
>TRBV19|TRBJ2-7|-|-
TGTGCCAGCACCGGGAAGCAATACGAGCAGTACTTC
CASTGKQYEQYF
>TRBV7-6|TRBJ2-2|-|TRBD2
TGTGCCAGCAGTCCCACTAGCGGGGGATCCACCGGGGAGCTGTTTTTT
CASSPTSGGSTGELFF
>TRBV2|TRBJ2-2|-|-
TGTGCCAGTAGAGCTGTATCGAACACCGGGGAGCTGTTTTTT
CASRAVSNTGELFF
>TRBV7-9|TRBJ1-4|-|-
TGTGCCGTAGAGCATTCTAGTGAAAAACTGTTTTTT
CAVEHSSEKLFF
>TRBV30|TRBJ2-2|few|TRBD2
TGTGCCTGGATCATGGGGGTCGGGGGGACCGGGGAGCTGTTTTTT
CAWIMGVGGTGELFF
>TRBV6-5|TRBJ2-4|-|TRBD1
TGTGCCAGCAGCTTAGGACAGGGGATAAACATTCAGTACTTC
CASSLGQGINIQYF
>TRBV4-3|TRBJ1-2|few|-
TGCGCCAGCACGCCTGCGGCGAGGGCTTATGGCTACACCTTC
CASTPAARAYGYTF
>TRBV4-2|TRBJ2-5|-|-
TGTGCCAGCAGCCAAGAAGTGTTCGAGACCCAGTACTTC
CASSQEVFETQYF
>TRBV9|TRBJ2-3|few|-
TGTGCCAGCAGCGTAGAGGGACTTGGGGATACGCAGTATTTT
CASSVEGLGDTQYF
>TRBV5-1|TRBJ2-6|few|-
TGCGCCAGCAGCTGGACAGCGTCTGGGGCCAACGTCCTGACTTTC
CASSWTASGANVLTF
>TRBV7-8|TRBJ1-4|-|-
TGTGCCTGTCTGGGCAGCAAGAATGAAAAACTGTTTTTT
CACLGSKNEKLFF
>TRBV7-8|TRBJ2-5|few|-
TGTGCCAGCAGAAAGGGGGTTCTGGAGACCCAGTACTTC
CASRKGVLETQYF
>TRBV4-1|TRBJ2-5|-|-
TGCGCCAGCAAACCTCTCTGGGGCAGGGTAGAAGAGACCCAGTACTTC
CASKPLWGRVEETQYF
>TRBV18|TRBJ2-7|few|TRBD1
TGTGCCAGCTCACCACGACAGGGGAACAACGAGCAGTACTTC
CASSPRQGNNEQYF
>TRBV7-9|TRBJ1-1|-|-
TGTGCCAGCAGCTTAGGGGGAAGGGACACTGAAGCTTTCTTT
CASSLGGRDTEAFF
>TRBV7-6|TRBJ1-2|-|TRBD1
TGTGCCAGCAGCATAGACAGGGACTATGGCTACACCTTC
CASSIDRDYGYTF
>TRBV7-6|TRBJ1-1|few|TRBD1
TGTGCCAGCGGGTCGAATCAGGACAGGGGAGAAACTGAAGCTTTCTTT
CASGSNQDRGETEAFF
>TRBV12-3/TRBV12-4|TRBJ1-5|-|-
TGTGCCAGCAGTTTAGAGGGTCCGAATCAGCCCCAGCATTTT
CASSLEGPNQPQHF
>TRBV28|TRBJ2-1|-|TRBD2
TGTGCCAGCGAGCGGGGGTTCTCCTACAATGAGCAGTTCTTC
CASERGFSYNEQFF
>TRBV7-3|TRBJ2-2|-|TRBD2
TGTGCCAGCAGCCCGGGACTAGCGGGGGGGCTCGGGGAGCTGTTTTTT
CASSPGLAGGLGELFF
>TRBV4-2|TRBJ2-1|few|-
TGTGCCAGCAGCCAAGGGGTAGGGGAGTTCGCTAGAGATGAGCAGTTCTTC
CASSQGVGEFARDEQFF
>TRBV27|TRBJ2-5|-|TRBD2
TGTGCCAGCAGTTTATCGTCGGCGGGGGGTGGGACCCAGTACTTC
CASSLSSAGGGTQYF
>TRBV11-2|TRBJ2-1|-|-
TGTGCCAGCAGCAAGGGGGGAGATCATGAGCAGTTCTTC
CASSKGGDHEQFF
>TRBV24-1|TRBJ2-5|few|-
TGTGCCACCAGTGATTTGCATATAAAGGGAAGAGAGACCCAGTACTTC
CATSDLHIKGRETQYF
>TRBV12-3/TRBV12-4|TRBJ2-4|-|TRBD1
TGTGCCAGCAGTACTACTCAGACAGGGGTCAACATTCAGTACTTC
CASSTTQTGVNIQYF
>TRBV4-2|TRBJ2-5|-|-
TGTGCCAGCAGCCGAGACTGGCAAGAGACCCAGTACTTC
CASSRDWQETQYF
>TRBV27|TRBJ2-1|few|-
TGTGCCAGCAAAGGGTGGAGGGGCCACAATGAGCAGTTCTTC
CASKGWRGHNEQFF
>TRBV15|TRBJ2-1|-|-
TGTGCCACCAGCAGAGATCCCTCCTACAATGAGCAGTTCTTC
CATSRDPSYNEQFF
>TRBV18|TRBJ1-1|many|-
TGTGCCAGCAGTCCGGGACAAGCTAACACTGAAGCTTTCTTT
CASSPGQANTEAFF
>TRBV6-1|TRBJ2-3|few|-
TGTGCCAGCAGACAGGCGTTTCCTAGCACAGATACGCAGTATTTT
CASRQAFPSTDTQYF
>TRBV12-3/TRBV12-4|TRBJ1-2|many|-
TGTGCCAGCAGCCAATCACAGGACTATGGCTACACCTTC
CASSQSQDYGYTF
>TRBV11-2|TRBJ1-4|-|-
TGTGCCAGCAGCCAGCACGAGGGTGAAAAACTGTTTTTT
CASSQHEGEKLFF
>TRBV7-8|TRBJ2-3|few|TRBD2
TGTGCCAGCAGCCCATACTTATCGGGACTAGCGGGGGAGGATACGCAGTATTTT
CASSPYLSGLAGEDTQYF
>TRBV18|TRBJ1-1|few|-
TGTGCCAGCTCCCACGGGCCGTCCCCGAACACTGAAGCTTTCTTT
CASSHGPSPNTEAFF